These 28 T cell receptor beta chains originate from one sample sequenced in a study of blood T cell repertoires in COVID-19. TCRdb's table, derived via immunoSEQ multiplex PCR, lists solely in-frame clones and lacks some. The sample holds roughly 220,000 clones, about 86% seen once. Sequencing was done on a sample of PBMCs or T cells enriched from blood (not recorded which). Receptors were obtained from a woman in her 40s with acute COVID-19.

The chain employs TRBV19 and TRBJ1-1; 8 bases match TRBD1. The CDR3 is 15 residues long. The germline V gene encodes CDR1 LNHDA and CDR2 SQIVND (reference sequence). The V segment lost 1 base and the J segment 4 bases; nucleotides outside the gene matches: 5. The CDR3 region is CASSIGNRGTTEAFF. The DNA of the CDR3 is TGTGCCAGTAGTATAGGCAACAGGGGGACCACTGAAGCTTTCTTT.

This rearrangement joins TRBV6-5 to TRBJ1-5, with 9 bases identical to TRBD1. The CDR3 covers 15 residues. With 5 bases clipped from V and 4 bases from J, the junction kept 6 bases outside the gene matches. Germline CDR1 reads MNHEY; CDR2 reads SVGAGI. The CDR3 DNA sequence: TGTGCCAGCAGTCCCGGGACAGGGAATAATCAGCCCCAGCATTTT. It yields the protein CASSPGTGNNQPQHF.

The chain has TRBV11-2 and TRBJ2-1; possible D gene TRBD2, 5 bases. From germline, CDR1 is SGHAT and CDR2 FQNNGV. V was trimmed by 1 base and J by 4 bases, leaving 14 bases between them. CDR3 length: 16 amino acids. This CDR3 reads CASSLVRGNAYNEQFF. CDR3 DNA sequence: TGTGCCAGCAGCTTAGTTCGGGGTAACGCTTACAATGAGCAGTTCTTC.

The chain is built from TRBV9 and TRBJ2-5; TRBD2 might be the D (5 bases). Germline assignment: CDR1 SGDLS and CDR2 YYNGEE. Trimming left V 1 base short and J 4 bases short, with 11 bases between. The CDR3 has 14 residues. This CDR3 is CASSVSEGRETQYF. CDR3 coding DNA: TGTGCCAGCAGCGTATCCGAGGGTCGAGAGACCCAGTACTTC.

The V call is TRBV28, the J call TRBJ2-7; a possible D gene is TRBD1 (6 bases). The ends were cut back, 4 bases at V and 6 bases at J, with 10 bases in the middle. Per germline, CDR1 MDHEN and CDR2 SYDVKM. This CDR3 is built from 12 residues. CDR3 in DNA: TGTGCCAGCAGTTCCCAAGGGGGCGAGCAGTACTTC. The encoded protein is CASSSQGGEQYF.

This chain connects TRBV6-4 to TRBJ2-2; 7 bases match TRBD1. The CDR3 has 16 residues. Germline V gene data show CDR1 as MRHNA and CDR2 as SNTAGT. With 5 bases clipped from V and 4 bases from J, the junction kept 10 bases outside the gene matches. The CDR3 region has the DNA TGTGCCAGCAGTCTAAACGACAGGGCTGGCACCGGGGAGCTGTTTTTT. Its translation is CASSLNDRAGTGELFF.

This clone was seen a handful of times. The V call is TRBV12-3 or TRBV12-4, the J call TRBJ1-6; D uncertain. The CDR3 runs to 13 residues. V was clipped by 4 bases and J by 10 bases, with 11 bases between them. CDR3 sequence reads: CASSYQPGSPLHF. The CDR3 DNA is TGTGCCAGCAGTTACCAACCGGGGTCACCCCTCCACTTT.

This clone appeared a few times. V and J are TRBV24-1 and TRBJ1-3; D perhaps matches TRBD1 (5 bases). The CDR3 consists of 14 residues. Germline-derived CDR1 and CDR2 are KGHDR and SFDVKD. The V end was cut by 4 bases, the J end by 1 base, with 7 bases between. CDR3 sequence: CATSDPGSGNTIYF. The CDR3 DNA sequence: TGTGCCACCAGTGACCCAGGGTCTGGAAACACCATATATTTT.

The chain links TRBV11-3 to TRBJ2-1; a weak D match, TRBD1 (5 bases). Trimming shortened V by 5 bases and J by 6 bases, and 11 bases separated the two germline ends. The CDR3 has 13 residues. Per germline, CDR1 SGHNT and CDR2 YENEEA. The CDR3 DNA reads TGTGCCAGCAGCGAGACAGCGATCAATGAGCAGTTCTTC. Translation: CASSETAINEQFF.

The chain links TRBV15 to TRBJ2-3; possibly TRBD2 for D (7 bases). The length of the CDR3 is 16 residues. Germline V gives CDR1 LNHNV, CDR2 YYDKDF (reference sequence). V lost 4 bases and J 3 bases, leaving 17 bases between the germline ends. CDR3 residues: CATSIRRGGITDTQYF. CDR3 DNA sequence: TGTGCCACCAGCATAAGACGCGGGGGCATAACAGATACGCAGTATTTT.

The CDR3 here is CASSYDSVDEQYF. CDR3 coding DNA: TGTGCCAGCAGTTACGACTCTGTTGACGAGCAGTACTTC. The gene calls are TRBV6-6 and TRBJ2-7; D gene ambiguous. Germline assignment: CDR1 MNHNY and CDR2 SVGAGI (reference sequence). V lost 2 bases and J lost 5, with 10 bases in between. The CDR3 extends over 13 amino acids.

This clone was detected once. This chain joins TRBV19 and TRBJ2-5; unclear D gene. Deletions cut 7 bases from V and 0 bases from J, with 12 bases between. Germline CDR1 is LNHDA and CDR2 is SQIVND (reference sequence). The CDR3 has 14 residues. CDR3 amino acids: CASTSRHDQETQYF. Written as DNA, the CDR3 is TGTGCCAGTACCTCCCGACACGACCAAGAGACCCAGTACTTC.

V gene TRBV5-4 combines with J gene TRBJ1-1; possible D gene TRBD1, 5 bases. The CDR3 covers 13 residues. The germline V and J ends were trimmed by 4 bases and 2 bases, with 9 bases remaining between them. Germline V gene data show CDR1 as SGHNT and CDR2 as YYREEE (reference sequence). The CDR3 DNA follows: TGTGCCAGCAGCCACGACAGAAACACTGAAGCTTTCTTT. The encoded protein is CASSHDRNTEAFF.

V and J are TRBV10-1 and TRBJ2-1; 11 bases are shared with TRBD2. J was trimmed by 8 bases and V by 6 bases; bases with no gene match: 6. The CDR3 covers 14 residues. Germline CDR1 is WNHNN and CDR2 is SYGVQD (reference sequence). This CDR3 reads CASSVSGREDEQFF. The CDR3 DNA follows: TGCGCCAGCAGCGTTAGCGGGAGGGAGGATGAGCAGTTCTTC.

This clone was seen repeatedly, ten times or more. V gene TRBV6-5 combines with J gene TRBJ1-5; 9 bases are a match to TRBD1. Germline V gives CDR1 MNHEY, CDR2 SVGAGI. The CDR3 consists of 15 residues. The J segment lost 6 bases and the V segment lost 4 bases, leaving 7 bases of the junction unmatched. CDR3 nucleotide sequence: TGTGCCAGCAGTTTAACAGGGGGCGGGAGTCAGCCCCAGCATTTT. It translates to CASSLTGGGSQPQHF.

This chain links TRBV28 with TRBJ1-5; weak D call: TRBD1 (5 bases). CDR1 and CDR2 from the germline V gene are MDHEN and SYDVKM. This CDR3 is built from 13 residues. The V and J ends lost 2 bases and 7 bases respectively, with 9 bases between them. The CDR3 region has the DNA TGTGCCAGCAGTTTACTAGGGGCCCAGCCCCAGCATTTT. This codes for CASSLLGAQPQHF.

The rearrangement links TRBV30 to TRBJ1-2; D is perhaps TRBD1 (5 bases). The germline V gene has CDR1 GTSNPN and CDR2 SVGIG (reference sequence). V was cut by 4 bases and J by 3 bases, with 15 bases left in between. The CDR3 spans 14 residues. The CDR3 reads CAWTKGTPYYGYTF. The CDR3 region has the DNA TGTGCCTGGACCAAGGGGACTCCCTACTATGGCTACACCTTC.

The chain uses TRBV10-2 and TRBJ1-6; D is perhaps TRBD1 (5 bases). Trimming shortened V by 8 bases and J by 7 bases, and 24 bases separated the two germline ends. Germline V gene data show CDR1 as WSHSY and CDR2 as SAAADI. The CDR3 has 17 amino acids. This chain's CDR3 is CASRGIRGGGPNSPLHF. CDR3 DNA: TGCGCCAGCCGGGGTATTCGGGGGGGAGGGCCGAATTCACCCCTCCACTTT.

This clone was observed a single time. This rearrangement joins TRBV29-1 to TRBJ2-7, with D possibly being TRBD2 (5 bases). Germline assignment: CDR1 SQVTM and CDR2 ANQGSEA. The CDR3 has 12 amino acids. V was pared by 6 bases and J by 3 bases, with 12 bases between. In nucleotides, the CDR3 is TGCAGCGTAATATATCGGGACTACGAGCAGTACTTC. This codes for CSVIYRDYEQYF.

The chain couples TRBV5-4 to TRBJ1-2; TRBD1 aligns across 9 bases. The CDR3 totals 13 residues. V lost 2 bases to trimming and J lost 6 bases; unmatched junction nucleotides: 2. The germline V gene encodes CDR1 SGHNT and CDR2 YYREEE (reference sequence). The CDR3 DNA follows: TGTGCCAGCAGCTTACAGGGGGCGCATGGCTACACCTTC. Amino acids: CASSLQGAHGYTF.

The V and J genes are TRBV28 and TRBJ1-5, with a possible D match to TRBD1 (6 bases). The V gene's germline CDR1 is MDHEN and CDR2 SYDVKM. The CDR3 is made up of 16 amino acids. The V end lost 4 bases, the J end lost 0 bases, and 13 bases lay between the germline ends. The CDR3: CASSWAGDYSNQPQHF. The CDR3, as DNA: TGTGCCAGCAGTTGGGCAGGGGATTATAGCAATCAGCCCCAGCATTTT.

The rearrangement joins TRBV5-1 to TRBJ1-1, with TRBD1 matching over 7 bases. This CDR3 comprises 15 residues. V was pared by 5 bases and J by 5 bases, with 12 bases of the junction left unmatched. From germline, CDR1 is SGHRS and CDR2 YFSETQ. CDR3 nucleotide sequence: TGCGCCAGCAGGGGCCGACAGGGCGGGTTTACTGAAGCTTTCTTT. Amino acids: CASRGRQGGFTEAFF.

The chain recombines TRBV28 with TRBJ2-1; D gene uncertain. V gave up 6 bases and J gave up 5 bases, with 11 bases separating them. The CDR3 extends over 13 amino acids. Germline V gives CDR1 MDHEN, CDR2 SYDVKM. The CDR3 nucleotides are TGTGCCAGCAGGTTGTCGGGTCACAATGAGCAGTTCTTC. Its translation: CASRLSGHNEQFF.

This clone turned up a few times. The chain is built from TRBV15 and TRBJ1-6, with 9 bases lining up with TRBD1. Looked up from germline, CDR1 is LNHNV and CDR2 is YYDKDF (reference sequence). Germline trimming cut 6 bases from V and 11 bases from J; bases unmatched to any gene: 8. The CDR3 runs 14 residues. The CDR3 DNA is TGTGCCACCAGAACCGGGACAGGGACTACACCCCTCCACTTT. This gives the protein CATRTGTGTTPLHF.

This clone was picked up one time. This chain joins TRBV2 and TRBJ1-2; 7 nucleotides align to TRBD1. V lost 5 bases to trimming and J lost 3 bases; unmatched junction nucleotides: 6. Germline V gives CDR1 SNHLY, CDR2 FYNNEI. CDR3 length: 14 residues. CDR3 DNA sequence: TGTGCCAGCAGTTATTCCGGACAGGACTATGGCTACACCTTC. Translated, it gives CASSYSGQDYGYTF.

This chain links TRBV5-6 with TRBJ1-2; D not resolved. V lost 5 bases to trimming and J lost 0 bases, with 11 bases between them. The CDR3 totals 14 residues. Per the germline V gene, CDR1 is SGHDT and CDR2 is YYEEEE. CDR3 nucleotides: TGTGCCAGCAGGGACTCGGGTCCTAACTATGGCTACACCTTC. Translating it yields CASRDSGPNYGYTF.

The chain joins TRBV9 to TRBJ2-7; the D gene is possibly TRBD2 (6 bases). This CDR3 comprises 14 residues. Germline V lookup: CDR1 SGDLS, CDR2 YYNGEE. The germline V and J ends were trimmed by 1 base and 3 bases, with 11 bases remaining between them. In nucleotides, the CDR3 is TGTGCCAGCAGCGTACTGCCCGGGAGCTACGAGCAGTACTTC. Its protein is CASSVLPGSYEQYF.

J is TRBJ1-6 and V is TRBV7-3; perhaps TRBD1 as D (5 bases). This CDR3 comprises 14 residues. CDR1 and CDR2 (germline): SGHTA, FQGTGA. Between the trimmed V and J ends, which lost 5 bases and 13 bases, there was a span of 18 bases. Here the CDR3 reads CASSVGTPGSPLHF. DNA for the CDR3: TGTGCCAGCAGCGTCGGGACTCCGGGGTCGCCCCTCCACTTT. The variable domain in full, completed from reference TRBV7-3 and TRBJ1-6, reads GAGVSQTPSNKVTEKGKYVELRCDPISGHTALYWYRQSLGQGPEFLIYFQGTGAADDSGLPNDRFFAVRPEGSVSTLKIQRTERGDSAVYLCASSVGTPGSPLHFGNGTRLTVT.